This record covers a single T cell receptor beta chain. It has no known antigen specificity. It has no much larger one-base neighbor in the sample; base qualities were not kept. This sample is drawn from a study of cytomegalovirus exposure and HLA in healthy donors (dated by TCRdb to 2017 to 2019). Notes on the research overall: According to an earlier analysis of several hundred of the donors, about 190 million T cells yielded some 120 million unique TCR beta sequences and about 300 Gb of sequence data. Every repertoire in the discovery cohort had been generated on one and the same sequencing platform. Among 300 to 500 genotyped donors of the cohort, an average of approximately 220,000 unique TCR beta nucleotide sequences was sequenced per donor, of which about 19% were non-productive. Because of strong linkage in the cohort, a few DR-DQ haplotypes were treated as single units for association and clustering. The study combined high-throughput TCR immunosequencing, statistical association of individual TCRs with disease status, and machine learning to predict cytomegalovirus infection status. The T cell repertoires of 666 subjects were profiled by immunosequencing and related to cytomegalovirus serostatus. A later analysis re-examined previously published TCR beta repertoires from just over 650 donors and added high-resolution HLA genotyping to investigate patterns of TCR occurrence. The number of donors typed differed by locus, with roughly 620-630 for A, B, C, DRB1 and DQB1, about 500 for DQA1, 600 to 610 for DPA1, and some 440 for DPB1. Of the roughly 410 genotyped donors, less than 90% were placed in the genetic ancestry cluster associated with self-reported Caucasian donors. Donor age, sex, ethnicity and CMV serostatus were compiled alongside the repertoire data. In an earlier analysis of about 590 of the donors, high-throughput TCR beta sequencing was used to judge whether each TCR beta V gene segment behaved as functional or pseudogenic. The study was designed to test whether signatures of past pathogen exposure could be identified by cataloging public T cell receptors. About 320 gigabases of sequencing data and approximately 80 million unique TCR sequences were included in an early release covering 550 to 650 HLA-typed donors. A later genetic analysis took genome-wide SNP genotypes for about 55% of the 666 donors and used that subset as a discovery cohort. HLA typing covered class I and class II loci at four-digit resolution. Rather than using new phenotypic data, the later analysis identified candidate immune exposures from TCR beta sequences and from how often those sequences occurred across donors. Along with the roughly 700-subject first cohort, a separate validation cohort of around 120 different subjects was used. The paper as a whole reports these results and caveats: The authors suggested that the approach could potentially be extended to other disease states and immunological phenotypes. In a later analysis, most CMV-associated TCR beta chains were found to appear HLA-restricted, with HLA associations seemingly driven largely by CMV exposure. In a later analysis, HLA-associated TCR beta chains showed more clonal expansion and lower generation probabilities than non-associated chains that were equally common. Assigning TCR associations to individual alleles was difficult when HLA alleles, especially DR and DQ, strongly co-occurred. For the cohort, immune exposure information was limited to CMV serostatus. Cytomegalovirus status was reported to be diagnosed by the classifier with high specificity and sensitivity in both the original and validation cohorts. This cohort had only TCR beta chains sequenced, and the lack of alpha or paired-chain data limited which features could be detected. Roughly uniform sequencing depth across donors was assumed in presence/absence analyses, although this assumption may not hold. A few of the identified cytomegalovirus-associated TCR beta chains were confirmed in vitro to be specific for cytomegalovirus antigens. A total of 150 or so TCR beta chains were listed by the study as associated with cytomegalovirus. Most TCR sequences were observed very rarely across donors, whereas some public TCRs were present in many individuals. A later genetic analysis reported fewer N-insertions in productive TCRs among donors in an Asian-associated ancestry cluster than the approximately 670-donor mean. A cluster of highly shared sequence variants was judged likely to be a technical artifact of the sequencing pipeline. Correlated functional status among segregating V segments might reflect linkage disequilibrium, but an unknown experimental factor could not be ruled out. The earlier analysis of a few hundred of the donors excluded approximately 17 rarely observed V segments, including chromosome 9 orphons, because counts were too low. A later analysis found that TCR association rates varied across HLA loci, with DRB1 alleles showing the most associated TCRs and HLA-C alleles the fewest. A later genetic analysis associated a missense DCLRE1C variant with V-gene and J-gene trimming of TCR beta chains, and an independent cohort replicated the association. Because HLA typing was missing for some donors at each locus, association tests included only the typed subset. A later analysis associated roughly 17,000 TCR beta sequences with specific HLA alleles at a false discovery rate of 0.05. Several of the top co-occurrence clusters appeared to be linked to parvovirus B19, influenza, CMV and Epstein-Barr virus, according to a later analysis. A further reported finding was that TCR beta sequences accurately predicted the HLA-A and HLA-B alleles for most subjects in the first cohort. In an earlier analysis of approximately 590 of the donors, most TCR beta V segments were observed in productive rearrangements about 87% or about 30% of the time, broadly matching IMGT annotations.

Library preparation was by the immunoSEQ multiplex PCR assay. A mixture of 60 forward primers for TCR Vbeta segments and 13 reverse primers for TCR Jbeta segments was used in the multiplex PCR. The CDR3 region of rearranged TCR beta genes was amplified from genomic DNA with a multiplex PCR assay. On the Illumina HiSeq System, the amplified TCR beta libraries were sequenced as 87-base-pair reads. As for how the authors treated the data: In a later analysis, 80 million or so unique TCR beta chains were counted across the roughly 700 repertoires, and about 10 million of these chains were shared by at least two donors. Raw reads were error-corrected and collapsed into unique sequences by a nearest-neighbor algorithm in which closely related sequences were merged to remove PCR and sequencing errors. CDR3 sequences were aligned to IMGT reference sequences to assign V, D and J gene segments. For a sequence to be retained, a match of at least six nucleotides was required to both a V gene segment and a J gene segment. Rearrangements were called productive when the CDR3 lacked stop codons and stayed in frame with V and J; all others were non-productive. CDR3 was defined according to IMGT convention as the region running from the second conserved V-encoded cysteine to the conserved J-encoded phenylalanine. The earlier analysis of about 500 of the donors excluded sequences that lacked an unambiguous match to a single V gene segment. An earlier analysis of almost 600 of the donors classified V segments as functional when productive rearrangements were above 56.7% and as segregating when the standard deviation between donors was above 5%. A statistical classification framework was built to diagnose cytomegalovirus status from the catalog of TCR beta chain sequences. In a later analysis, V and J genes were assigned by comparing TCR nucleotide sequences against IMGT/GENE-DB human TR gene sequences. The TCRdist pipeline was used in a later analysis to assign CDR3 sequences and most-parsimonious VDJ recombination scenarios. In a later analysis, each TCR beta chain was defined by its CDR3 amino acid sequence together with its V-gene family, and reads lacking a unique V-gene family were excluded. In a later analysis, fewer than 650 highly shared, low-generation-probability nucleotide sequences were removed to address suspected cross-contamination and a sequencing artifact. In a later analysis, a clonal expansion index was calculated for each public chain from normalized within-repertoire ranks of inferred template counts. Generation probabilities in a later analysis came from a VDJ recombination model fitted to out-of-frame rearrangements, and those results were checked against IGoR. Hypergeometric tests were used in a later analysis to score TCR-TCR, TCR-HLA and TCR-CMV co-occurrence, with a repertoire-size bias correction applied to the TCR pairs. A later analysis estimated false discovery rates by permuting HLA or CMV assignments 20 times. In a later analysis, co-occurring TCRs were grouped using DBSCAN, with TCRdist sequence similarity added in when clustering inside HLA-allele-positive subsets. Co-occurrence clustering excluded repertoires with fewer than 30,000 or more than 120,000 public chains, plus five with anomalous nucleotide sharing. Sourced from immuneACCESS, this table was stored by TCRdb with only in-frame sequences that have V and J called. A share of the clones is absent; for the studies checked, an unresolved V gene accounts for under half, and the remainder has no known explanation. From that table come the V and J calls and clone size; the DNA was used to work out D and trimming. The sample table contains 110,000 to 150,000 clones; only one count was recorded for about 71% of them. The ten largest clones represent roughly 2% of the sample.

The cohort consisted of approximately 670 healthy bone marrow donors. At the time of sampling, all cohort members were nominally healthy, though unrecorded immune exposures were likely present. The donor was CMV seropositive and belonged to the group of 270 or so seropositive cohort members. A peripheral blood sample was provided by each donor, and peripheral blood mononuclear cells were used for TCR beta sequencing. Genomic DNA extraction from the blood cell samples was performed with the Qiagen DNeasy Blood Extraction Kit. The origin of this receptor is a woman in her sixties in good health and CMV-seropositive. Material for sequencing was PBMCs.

The CDR3 is CASSISGYTGELFF. The DNA sequence is as follows: TGTGCCAGTAGTATAAGCGGTTACACCGGGGAGCTGTTTTTT. The receptor chain draws on TRBV19 and TRBJ2-2; tentative D gene TRBD2, with 5 bases matching. V and J are truncated by 2 bases and 3 bases respectively, leaving an intervening sequence of 7 bases. The germline V gene (reference sequence) specifies LNHDA as CDR1 and SQIVND as CDR2. From the cysteine up to the phenylalanine, the CDR3 has a length of 14 residues. The kept DNA is CDR3 alone, 42 bases in frame from the first base.